This entry lists 9 T cell receptor beta chains sequenced from one sample in a study of blood T cell repertoires in COVID-19. Sequencing used immunoSEQ multiplex PCR; TCRdb keeps in-frame clones, though not all of them. Here the sample spans tens of thousands of clones, over 80% being singletons. Sequenced input: peripheral blood. These receptors originate from a woman in her twenties or thirties in a cohort sampled during active COVID-19.

The rearrangement uses TRBV7-6 and TRBJ2-2, with D possibly matching TRBD2 (5 bases). Trimming left V 6 bases short and J 3 bases short, with 26 bases between. This CDR3 has 19 amino acids. Per the germline V gene, CDR1 is SGHVS and CDR2 is FNYEAQ. CDR3 DNA sequence: TGTGCCAGCAGGGGGTCCACGGGCGGGTCGGGGTCGCACACCGGGGAGCTGTTTTTT. Amino acid sequence: CASRGSTGGSGSHTGELFF.

This chain joins TRBV9 and TRBJ2-3; D is undetermined. The V and J ends lost 7 bases and 5 bases respectively, with 5 bases between them. The CDR3 is 10 amino acids. The germline V gene encodes CDR1 SGDLS and CDR2 YYNGEE. The DNA of the CDR3 is TGTGCCAGCCCAGTAGATACGCAGTATTTT. It encodes CASPVDTQYF.

J is TRBJ2-1 and V is TRBV29-1; TRBD1 matches at 9 bases. Germline CDR1 SQVTM, CDR2 ANQGSEA. This CDR3 has 13 residues. The V gene end was trimmed by 6 bases and the J gene end by 3 bases; junction bases not matched to a gene: 3. In DNA, the CDR3 is TGCAGCGTCACGGGACAGGGCTACAATGAGCAGTTCTTC. It encodes CSVTGQGYNEQFF.

This chain uses TRBV6-5 with TRBJ1-1, with D perhaps TRBD1 (6 bases). The ends were cut back, 8 bases at V and 7 bases at J, with 8 bases in the middle. Germline loops: CDR1 MNHEY, CDR2 SVGAGI. The length of the CDR3 is 10 residues. This CDR3 is CASGQIEAFF. The CDR3 coding sequence is TGTGCCAGCGGACAGATTGAAGCTTTCTTT.

The gene calls are TRBV4-1 and TRBJ2-5; perhaps TRBD1 as D (6 bases). Deletions cut 3 bases from V and 1 base from J, with 12 bases between. This CDR3 contains 15 residues. CDR1 is MGHRA and CDR2 is YSYEKL in the germline V gene. The CDR3 coding sequence is TGCGCCAGCAGCCATGAAGGGGGATCCCAAGAGACCCAGTACTTC. Translating it yields CASSHEGGSQETQYF.

This chain links TRBV10-2 with TRBJ2-7; TRBD2 matches 9 bases. This CDR3 has 16 residues. The trim removed 3 bases at V and 5 bases at J, leaving 11 bases unmatched. The germline CDR1 and CDR2 sequences are WSHSY and SAAADI. CDR3 sequence reads: CASSDPPSGIQDEQYF. DNA of the CDR3: TGCGCCAGCAGTGACCCCCCTAGCGGGATCCAAGACGAGCAGTACTTC.

Notes on this clone: An end of the junction differs from the germline gene, which may be a read error. The chain combines TRBV7-7 with TRBJ1-5; 9 positions agree with TRBD1. Germline CDR1 and CDR2: SSHAT and FNYEAQ (reference sequence). The CDR3 runs to 21 residues. The CDR3 spells CASSEILGQGLRKGTNQPQHF. CDR3 DNA sequence: TGTGCTAGCAGCGAGATTCTCGGACAGGGGCTGCGCAAGGGGACCAATCAGCCCCAGCATTTT.

The rearrangement links TRBV28 to TRBJ1-3, with D tentatively TRBD1 (6 bases). Germline loops: CDR1 MDHEN, CDR2 SYDVKM. The CDR3 extends over 14 amino acids. Deletions cut 5 bases from V and 5 bases from J, with 13 bases between. The CDR3, as DNA: TGTGCCAGCAGTCACAGGGATAAGAGAAACACCATATATTTT. Translation: CASSHRDKRNTIYF.

This rearrangement joins TRBV19 to TRBJ1-1; D call uncertain. From germline, CDR1 is LNHDA and CDR2 SQIVND (reference sequence). V lost 5 bases, J lost 2 bases, and 12 bases lay in between. This CDR3 region has 14 residues. The CDR3: CASSPTLSNTEAFF. CDR3 sequence (DNA): TGTGCCAGTAGTCCAACCCTTAGTAACACTGAAGCTTTCTTT.